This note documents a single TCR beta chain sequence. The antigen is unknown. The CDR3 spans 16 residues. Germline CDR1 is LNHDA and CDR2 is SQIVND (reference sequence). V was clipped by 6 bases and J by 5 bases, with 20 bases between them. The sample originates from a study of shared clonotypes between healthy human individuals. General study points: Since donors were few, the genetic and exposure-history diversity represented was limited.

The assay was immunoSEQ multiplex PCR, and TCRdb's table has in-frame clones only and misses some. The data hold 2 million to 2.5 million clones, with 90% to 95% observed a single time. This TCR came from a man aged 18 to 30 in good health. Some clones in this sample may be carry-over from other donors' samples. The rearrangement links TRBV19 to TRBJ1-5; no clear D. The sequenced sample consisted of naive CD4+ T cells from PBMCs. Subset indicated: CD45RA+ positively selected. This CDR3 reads CASSHIRADGDQPQHF. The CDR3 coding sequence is TGTGCCAGTAGCCATATTAGGGCGGACGGAGATCAGCCCCAGCATTTT.